The rows below give T cell receptor beta chains drawn from one sample of a study of T cell repertoires in cytomegalovirus infection. TCRdb re-analysed the reads in MiXCR, keeping a single row per CDR3 protein. The sample has hundreds of thousands of distinct CDR3 sequences, approximately 24% seen once; the top ten hold 6.5% to 10%. The sequencing input was CD8+ T cells from PBMCs. Receptor source: a human donor in good health (CMV status not recorded). Some clones in this sample may be carry-over from other donors' samples. Both conserved end residues are part of each CDR3. A D gene is named only where the DNA matches it firmly. Clone size appears in some rows only: once, few, many, or a class for an expanded clone.

clone_size,cdr3_length,j_call,d_call,v_call,cdr3_aa,cdr3_nt
few,16,TRBJ1-2,.,TRBV28,CASSLNDYRVPYGYTF,TGTGCCAGCAGTTTGAACGACTACAGGGTCCCCTATGGCTACACCTTC
few,11,TRBJ2-7,.,TRBV12-3/TRBV12-4,CASSFGFEQYF,TGTGCCAGCAGTTTCGGTTTCGAGCAGTACTTC
few,15,TRBJ1-5,.,TRBV19,CASRREDGGNQPQHF,TGTGCCAGTAGAAGGGAGGACGGGGGAAATCAGCCCCAGCATTTT
.,14,TRBJ2-3,.,TRBV12-3/TRBV12-4,CASSLNSPTDTQYF,TGTGCCAGCAGTTTAAACAGCCCCACAGATACGCAGTATTTT
few,14,TRBJ1-2,TRBD1,TRBV29-1,CSVAGGDRGHGYTF,TGCAGCGTCGCGGGGGGGGACAGGGGTCATGGCTACACCTTC
many,16,TRBJ2-1,TRBD2,TRBV20-1,CSAREGFLAGYNEQFF,TGCAGTGCTAGAGAGGGGTTTCTAGCGGGCTACAATGAGCAGTTCTTC
.,14,TRBJ2-5,.,TRBV28,CASSLDSISETQYF,TGTGCCAGCAGTTTGGACAGCATTTCAGAGACCCAGTACTTC
many,17,TRBJ2-1,TRBD2,TRBV12-3/TRBV12-4,CASSEGAGLADYNEQFF,TGTGCCAGCAGTGAAGGGGCGGGACTAGCGGACTACAATGAGCAGTTCTTC
.,16,TRBJ2-2,.,TRBV6-5,CASTPVYFPGTGELFF,TGTGCCAGCACCCCAGTCTACTTCCCAGGGACCGGGGAGCTGTTTTTT
few,12,TRBJ2-7,.,TRBV29-1,CSAAGTPYEQYF,TGCAGCGCCGCCGGGACACCCTACGAGCAGTACTTC
few,12,TRBJ1-2,.,TRBV20-1,CSAPGVPGGYTF,TGCAGTGCTCCAGGGGTGCCCGGCGGCTACACCTTC
few,16,TRBJ1-6,.,TRBV6-1,CASTQDRSSYNSPLHF,TGTGCCAGCACCCAAGACAGGAGCTCCTATAATTCACCCCTCCACTTT
few,18,TRBJ1-5,.,TRBV19,CASSIVGREEVGNQPQHF,TGTGCCAGTAGTATAGTTGGACGGGAAGAGGTTGGCAATCAGCCCCAGCATTTT
few,14,TRBJ2-1,.,TRBV6-6,CASSYLDRINEQFF,TGTGCCAGCAGTTACCTCGACAGAATCAATGAGCAGTTCTTC
few,16,TRBJ2-7,.,TRBV11-3,CASSLAGPLPLKEQYF,TGTGCCAGCAGCTTAGCTGGACCCCTCCCTTTGAAGGAGCAGTACTTC
few,14,TRBJ2-1,.,TRBV11-3,CASSSPNQDNEQFF,TGTGCCAGCAGCTCACCGAACCAGGACAATGAGCAGTTCTTC
few,14,TRBJ1-5,.,TRBV5-5,CASSLWTSNQPQHF,TGTGCCAGCAGCTTATGGACATCGAATCAGCCCCAGCATTTT
few,15,TRBJ2-1,TRBD1,TRBV5-6,CASSTGQGVSNEQFF,TGTGCCAGCAGCACTGGACAGGGGGTGTCGAATGAGCAGTTCTTC
few,12,TRBJ1-1,.,TRBV12-5,CASGWTNTEAFF,TGTGCTAGTGGTTGGACGAACACTGAAGCTTTCTTT
many,15,TRBJ2-4,TRBD1,TRBV7-9,CASSFSTGQHNIQYF,TGTGCCAGCAGCTTCTCGACGGGACAGCACAACATTCAGTACTTC
few,16,TRBJ2-7,TRBD1,TRBV20-1,CSAHLLEAGGWYEQYF,TGCAGTGCCCATCTCTTAGAGGCAGGGGGATGGTACGAGCAGTACTTC
few,13,TRBJ1-2,.,TRBV29-1,CSAETGQSYGYTF,TGCAGCGCCGAAACGGGGCAGTCCTATGGCTACACCTTC
few,14,TRBJ2-5,.,TRBV6-2/TRBV6-3,CASSLTGLQETQYF,TGTGCCAGCAGTTTAACGGGGTTGCAAGAGACCCAGTACTTC
.,16,TRBJ2-5,TRBD1,TRBV14,CANSQFGTGSQETQYF,TGTGCCAACAGCCAATTCGGGACAGGGAGCCAAGAGACCCAGTACTTC
.,12,TRBJ2-1,.,TRBV6-8,CASSHPFLEQFF,TGTGCCAGCAGCCATCCTTTTCTTGAGCAGTTCTTC
.,16,TRBJ2-1,TRBD1,TRBV24-1,CATSEGDRGLDNEQFF,TGTGCCACCAGTGAAGGGGACAGGGGTCTGGACAATGAGCAGTTCTTC
.,15,TRBJ2-3,TRBD2,TRBV5-4,CASSSTSAETDTQYF,TGTGCCAGCAGCTCGACTAGCGCGGAAACAGATACGCAGTATTTT
many,14,TRBJ2-5,.,TRBV28,CASSPDGGLETQYF,TGTGCCAGCAGCCCGGACGGCGGCTTGGAGACCCAGTACTTC
many,13,TRBJ2-3,.,TRBV7-2,CASSRGFTDTQYF,TGTGCCAGCAGCCGGGGGTTCACAGATACGCAGTATTTT
.,18,TRBJ2-2,TRBD2,TRBV12-5,CASGYSGLAGGPNGELFF,TGTGCTAGTGGTTACTCGGGACTAGCGGGGGGGCCGAACGGGGAGCTGTTTTTT
.,17,TRBJ2-2,TRBD2,TRBV28,CASSRAGLAPNTGELFF,TGTGCCAGCAGCCGAGCAGGACTAGCGCCGAACACCGGGGAGCTGTTTTTT
.,16,TRBJ2-2,TRBD2,TRBV20-1,CSARSKRGANTGELFF,TGCAGTGCTAGGTCAAAGCGGGGGGCAAACACTGGGGAGCTGTTTTTT
.,16,TRBJ2-3,TRBD2,TRBV29-1,CSVEGLAGGNTDTQYF,TGCAGCGTTGAAGGACTAGCGGGGGGGAACACAGATACGCAGTATTTT
many,15,TRBJ2-3,TRBD2,TRBV7-2,CASSPGLVGTDTQYF,TGTGCCAGCAGCCCAGGACTAGTCGGGACAGATACGCAGTATTTT
.,12,TRBJ2-2,.,TRBV14,CASSQGPLELFF,TGTGCCAGCAGCCAAGGCCCCTTGGAGCTGTTTTTT